Listed below are T cell receptor beta chains from one sample, sequenced in a study of glioma-infiltrating T cells. TCRdb reprocessed the multiplex PCR reads with MiXCR, giving one entry per CDR3 protein. This table has 100,000 to 150,000 distinct CDR3 sequences, 20% to 25% appearing once. The sequenced material came from glioma tissue, nonneoplastic brain tissue, or PBMCs (not recorded which). Source of these receptors: a human donor with low-grade glioma or glioblastoma, undergoing nonglioma brain surgery, or in good health (not recorded which). CDR3s include the opening cysteine and the closing phenylalanine or tryptophan. The order of the fields is D gene, V gene, clone size, J gene, CDR3 length, CDR3 DNA, CDR3 protein. The D gene is left open where the match is weak. Expanded clones get a size class; other rows say once, few or many, or leave the size out.

D: .; V: TRBV4-3; size: many; J: TRBJ1-2; length: 16; DNA: TGCGCCAGCAGCCAAGACCCCTCGCAGACTTTTTTTGGCTACACCTTC; CDR3: CASSQDPSQTFFGYTF
D: .; V: TRBV12-3/TRBV12-4; size: many; J: TRBJ2-3; length: 12; DNA: TGTGCCAGCAGACGACTGGCTAGGACGCAGTATTTT; CDR3: CASRRLARTQYF
D: .; V: TRBV3-1; size: many; J: TRBJ2-1; length: 14; DNA: TGTGCCAGCAGCCAACGAAGCTCCTACAATGAGCAGTTCTTC; CDR3: CASSQRSSYNEQFF
D: .; V: TRBV20-1; size: .; J: TRBJ1-1; length: 14; DNA: TGCAGTGCCCTGGGGGGGGGCATGAACACTGAAGCTTTCTTT; CDR3: CSALGGGMNTEAFF
D: TRBD2; V: TRBV2; size: many; J: TRBJ2-3; length: 16; DNA: TGTGCCAGCAGTGACCCCGCTAGCGGGCGCACCGGAACGCAGTATTTT; CDR3: CASSDPASGRTGTQYF
D: .; V: TRBV20-1; size: many; J: TRBJ2-3; length: 14; DNA: TGCAGTGCTAGAGGGCTAGCGTTAACAGATACGCAGTATTTT; CDR3: CSARGLALTDTQYF
D: .; V: TRBV27; size: .; J: TRBJ1-5; length: 13; DNA: TGTGTTAGCAGTCCATATGGGGATCGGCCCCAGCATTTT; CDR3: CVSSPYGDRPQHF
D: .; V: TRBV6-1; size: many; J: TRBJ1-1; length: 13; DNA: TGTGCCTCCCGCGGGACGGGGTACACTGAAGCTTTCTTT; CDR3: CASRGTGYTEAFF
D: .; V: TRBV5-1; size: few; J: TRBJ2-5; length: 13; DNA: TGCGCCAGCCGACAAGCCTTACGGGAGACCCAGTACTTC; CDR3: CASRQALRETQYF
D: .; V: TRBV20-1; size: many; J: TRBJ1-6; length: 18; DNA: TGCAGTGCTAGAATCGGCCAGGGTGAACGGTCCTATAATTCACCCCTCCACTTT; CDR3: CSARIGQGERSYNSPLHF
D: .; V: TRBV3-1; size: .; J: TRBJ2-3; length: 17; DNA: TGTGCCAGCAGCCAAGCCCGAGAGAGATGGGGCACAGATACGCAGTATTTT; CDR3: CASSQARERWGTDTQYF
D: .; V: TRBV3-1; size: many; J: TRBJ1-6; length: 13; DNA: TGTGCCAGCAGCCAAGACACTACGTCACCCCTCCACTTT; CDR3: CASSQDTTSPLHF
D: .; V: TRBV30; size: .; J: TRBJ2-3; length: 15; DNA: TGTGCCTGGAGCCCGGACGGACATAGCACAGATACGCAGTATTTT; CDR3: CAWSPDGHSTDTQYF
D: TRBD2; V: TRBV6-1; size: many; J: TRBJ2-7; length: 15; DNA: TGTGCCAGCAGTTCAGGGACTAGCGGGAGCGACGAGCAGTACTTC; CDR3: CASSSGTSGSDEQYF
D: .; V: TRBV6-1; size: many; J: TRBJ2-7; length: 14; DNA: TGTGCCAGCAGTCCCCGGGACGGATCCTACGAGCAGTACTTC; CDR3: CASSPRDGSYEQYF
D: .; V: TRBV25-1; size: many; J: TRBJ1-4; length: 16; DNA: TGTGCCAGCAGTGGGAGAGTCCCGGGATCCGGCGAAAAACTGTTTTTT; CDR3: CASSGRVPGSGEKLFF
D: TRBD1; V: TRBV5-1; size: few; J: TRBJ1-2; length: 16; DNA: TGCGCCAGCAGCTCTTTGATAGGGACAGGGGCGAATGGCTACACCTTC; CDR3: CASSSLIGTGANGYTF
D: .; V: TRBV18; size: .; J: TRBJ2-7; length: 13; DNA: TGTGCCAGCTCACCGGACTTATACGAGGAGCATTACTTC; CDR3: CASSPDLYEEHYF
D: .; V: TRBV4-1; size: few; J: TRBJ2-1; length: 15; DNA: TGCGCCAGCAGCCAGAGCACAAGCTCCTACAATGAGCAGTTCTTC; CDR3: CASSQSTSSYNEQFF
D: TRBD2; V: TRBV29-1; size: few; J: TRBJ2-1; length: 14; DNA: TGCAGCGTCCGTCGACTAGCGGGCTACAATGAGCAGTTCTTC; CDR3: CSVRRLAGYNEQFF
D: TRBD1; V: TRBV7-2; size: many; J: TRBJ2-1; length: 17; DNA: TGTGCCAGCAGCTTAGGCGGACAGGGGGCCACCTACAATGAGCAGTTCTTC; CDR3: CASSLGGQGATYNEQFF
D: .; V: TRBV6-1; size: many; J: TRBJ1-1; length: 16; DNA: TGTGCCAGCAGTCCTGCATCTGTCCCCGGGAACACTGAAGCTTTCTTT; CDR3: CASSPASVPGNTEAFF